This T cell receptor beta chain derives from a study of human T cells and chemical hapten exposure. Study background: It was small differences in pooled library volume that mainly caused per-sample TCR yields to vary.

The V gene's germline CDR1 is MNHEY and CDR2 SMNVEV (reference sequence). V was trimmed by 5 bases and J by 0 bases, leaving 14 bases between them. This CDR3 is built from 16 residues. Using its own MiXCR run on the RACE reads, TCRdb lists one record per CDR3 protein. The sample includes about 78,000 distinct CDR3 sequences, over 6.5% of them seen just once. Time point denoted: patch test 2, 6 weeks after DPC sensitization. Treatment defined: therapeutic diphenylcyclopropenone sensitization with weekly scalp DPC. RNA extraction used unfractionated whole blood as the source of total RNA. Details on this clonotype: Its antigen is unknown.

The study, taken as a whole, reports: In the PT1 data, expanded TCR counts showed a positive correlation with patch test score. Expanded TCRs produced significantly more large CDR3 similarity clusters than controls did.

The chain combines TRBV27 with TRBJ2-1; TRBD2 might be the D (6 bases). The sequence was obtained from a woman aged 50 to 60 with alopecia areata. Some clones in this sample may be carry-over from other donors' samples. The sequences come from whole blood, collected in connection with sensitization to the hapten diphenylcyclopropenone (DPC). Here the CDR3 reads CASSPLGLSSYNEQFF. The CDR3 DNA follows: TGTGCCAGCAGTCCCCTGGGACTTAGCTCCTACAATGAGCAGTTCTTC.